Shown below are 20 T cell receptor beta chains from a single sample sequenced in a study of T cell clonality in common variable immunodeficiency. Using immunoSEQ multiplex PCR, the repertoire was profiled, and TCRdb retains in-frame clones only, with some absent. Recorded here are tens of thousands of clones, none singletons. Sequenced: peripheral blood mononuclear cells. Every receptor here comes from a person between 18 and 69 years old in good health.

Regarding this clone: The CDR3 goes on 3 residues after the read ends, and that part is filled in from the germline J gene. The V call is TRBV7-6, the J call TRBJ2-7; 10 nucleotides line up with TRBD1. The trim removed 7 bases at V and 5 bases at J, leaving 11 bases unmatched. The length of the CDR3 is 15 residues. Per germline, CDR1 SGHVS and CDR2 FNYEAQ. CDR3 loop: CASTRFGTGDHEQYF. CDR3 DNA, as far as it was read: TGTGCCAGCACTCGATTCGGGACAGGGGACCACGAG. Variable domain in full (rest from reference TRBV7-6 and TRBJ2-7): GAGVSQSPRYKVTKRGQDVALRCDPISGHVSLYWYRQALGQGPEFLTYFNYEAQQDKSGLPNDRFSAERPEGSISTLTIQRTEQRDSAMYRCASTRFGTGDHEQYFGPGTRLTVT.

This clone has at least ten counts. Sequencing ends 3 residues short of the CDR3 end; the germline J gene provides the rest. This chain joins TRBV24-1 and TRBJ2-7, with D perhaps matching TRBD1 (6 bases). The CDR3 covers 14 residues. The germline CDR1 and CDR2 sequences are KGHDR and SFDVKD. Trimming removed 1 base from V and 6 bases from J, with 12 bases in between. The CDR3 loop is CATSDFGPRGEQYF. The CDR3 bases that were read are TGTGCCACCAGTGATTTCGGTCCCAGGGGCGAG.

In its sample, this clone ranks as medium-sized. The observed sequence ends 3 residues before the CDR3 terminus, with the missing tail filled in from the germline J gene. This chain joins TRBV20-1 and TRBJ1-1; weak D call: TRBD1 (5 bases). V was pared by 6 bases and J by 3 bases, with 11 bases between. This CDR3 contains 12 residues. CDR1 is DFQATT, CDR2 SNEGSKA, per germline (reference sequence). The covered CDR3 bases are TGCAGTGCGTCAGGGTGGCACACTGAA. Protein: CSASGWHTE. The complete CDR3 protein is CSASGWHTEAFF.

Of note for this clone: A read error is possible here, since a much larger clone lies one base away. The CDR3 end is not reached by the read, which stops 3 residues before it; the germline J gene fills it in. The chain joins TRBV30 to TRBJ2-3, with 8 bases that match TRBD1. The germline CDR1 and CDR2 sequences are GTSNPN and SVGIG (reference sequence). There are 12 residues in the CDR3. The CDR3 protein is CAWSRTGQPQYF. CDR3 bases read: TGTGCCTGGAGTCGGACAGGGCAGCCG.

The sample holds a few counts of this clone. The read stops 3 residues short of the end of the CDR3; the missing end is completed from the germline J gene. The chain couples TRBV5-1 to TRBJ2-5, with TRBD2 matching 7 bases. The CDR3 totals 14 residues. The J segment lost 4 bases and the V segment lost 0 bases, leaving 3 bases of the junction unmatched. Germline V gives CDR1 SGHRS, CDR2 YFSETQ. The DNA read from the CDR3 is TGCGCCAGCAGCTTGGGGATAGCGGGAGAGACC. Translated, it gives CASSLGIAGET. The full CDR3 sequence reads CASSLGIAGETQYF.

This clone was counted many times. From the germline J gene comes the end of the CDR3, since the read stops 3 residues before it. J is TRBJ1-2 and V is TRBV19; D is unclear. The germline V gene encodes CDR1 LNHDA and CDR2 SQIVND (reference sequence). The CDR3 has 14 residues. V lost 6 bases to trimming and J lost 2 bases, with 13 bases between them. The CDR3 sequence: CASRDHGVNYGYTF. The DNA read from the CDR3 is TGTGCCAGTAGGGACCACGGGGTGAACTATGGC.

A word on this clone: The read is 3 residues too short to cover the CDR3 end, so that end is filled in from the germline J gene. The V and J genes are TRBV7-3 and TRBJ2-3, with 9 bases aligning to TRBD1. Germline V gives CDR1 SGHTA, CDR2 FQGTGA. There are 14 residues in the CDR3. CDR3 bases read: TGTGCCAGCAGCCCCGGACAGGGGAGAGAGACG. It translates to CASSPGQGRET. The entire CDR3 reads CASSPGQGRETQYF. Looking up the rest from reference TRBV7-3 and TRBJ2-3 gives the full variable domain: GAGVSQTPSNKVTEKGKYVELRCDPISGHTALYWYRQSLGQGPEFLIYFQGTGAADDSGLPNDRFFAVRPEGSVSTLKIQRTERGDSAVYLCASSPGQGRETQYFGPGTRLTVL.

This clone was recorded many times. Read sequence stops 3 residues before the CDR3 end, and the germline J gene provides the missing end. The rearrangement joins TRBV10-3 to TRBJ2-1; maybe TRBD1 (6 bases). Trimming took 6 bases from V and 6 from J, leaving 9 bases between them. Germline values: CDR1 ENHRY, CDR2 SYGVKD. The CDR3 is made up of 12 amino acids. CDR3 loop: CAISLQGNEQFF. CDR3 DNA (partial): TGTGCCATCAGCTTACAGGGCAATGAG.

The sample holds many counts of this clone. The CDR3 end lies 3 residues beyond the end of the read and is filled in from the germline J gene. The gene calls are TRBV10-3 and TRBJ1-5, with no clear D. CDR1 ENHRY and CDR2 SYGVKD come from the germline V gene. The CDR3 is 14 residues long. Trimming took 3 bases from V and 7 from J, leaving 13 bases between them. This CDR3 is CAISEAVAGQPQHF. CDR3 DNA, as far as it was read: TGTGCCATCAGTGAAGCGGTGGCGGGCCAGCCC.

This clone was picked up a small number of times. The CDR3 end lies 3 residues beyond the end of the read and is filled in from the germline J gene. The chain carries TRBV7-8 and TRBJ1-5; 9 nucleotides match TRBD1. The V gene end was trimmed by 2 bases and the J gene end by 5 bases; junction bases not matched to a gene: 1. Germline-derived CDR1 and CDR2 are SGHVS and FQNEAQ. The CDR3 is made up of 14 amino acids. Here the CDR3 reads CASSLRQGDQPQHF. The sequenced part of the CDR3 DNA is TGTGCCAGCAGCTTAAGACAGGGGGATCAGCCC.

About this clone: Sequencing ends 3 residues short of the CDR3 end; the germline J gene provides the rest. V usage is TRBV5-1 and J usage is TRBJ2-3; perhaps TRBD1 as D (5 bases). This CDR3 is built from 14 residues. Trimming took off 0 bases at V and 5 bases at J, with 10 bases between the two ends. Germline CDR1 and CDR2: SGHRS and YFSETQ. This CDR3 reads CASSLDKGQDTQYF. CDR3 DNA (partial): TGCGCCAGCAGCTTGGATAAGGGGCAAGATACG.

This clone showed up just a few times. With the read ending 3 residues before the CDR3 end, the germline J gene is used to fill in that end. The V gene is TRBV19, the J gene TRBJ2-7; TRBD1 is a possible D gene (5 bases). V gave up 5 bases and J gave up 5 bases, with 22 bases separating them. Germline CDR1 reads LNHDA; CDR2 reads SQIVND (reference sequence). This CDR3 region has 16 residues. The CDR3 loop is CASSGQGFFSYNEQYF. The part of the CDR3 DNA that was read is TGTGCCAGTAGTGGTCAGGGCTTCTTCTCCTACAACGAG.

This clone was counted many times. The read halts 3 residues ahead of the CDR3 end, with the missing end drawn from the germline J gene. This chain connects TRBV18 to TRBJ1-5; D might be TRBD1 (5 bases). Trimming took 3 bases from V and 7 from J, leaving 19 bases between them. Germline V gene lookup returns CDR1 KGHSH and CDR2 LQKENI. The CDR3 is 16 residues long. Here the CDR3 reads CASSPQGAAVGQPQHF. CDR3 bases read: TGTGCCAGCTCACCCCAGGGCGCCGCGGTGGGACAGCCC.

This clone was seen ten or more times. The sequenced fragment ends 3 residues before the CDR3 boundary, so the rest is inferred from the germline J gene. V and J are TRBV29-1 and TRBJ2-7; D is ambiguous. Trimming stripped 3 bases from V and 3 bases from J, with 18 bases between. CDR3 length equals 15 residues. The germline V gene has CDR1 SQVTM and CDR2 ANQGSEA. The CDR3 here is CSVDLPGSNYYEQYF. CDR3 DNA (partial): TGCAGCGTTGATCTGCCTGGTTCTAACTACTACGAG.

This clone was recorded at least ten times. The read finishes 3 residues shy of the CDR3 end, and the germline J gene is used to complete it. This rearrangement joins TRBV7-3 to TRBJ2-1; perhaps TRBD1 as D (5 bases). Trimming shortened V by 4 bases and J by 8 bases, and 12 bases separated the two germline ends. The CDR3 runs to 13 residues. Germline loops: CDR1 SGHTA, CDR2 FQGTGA. This CDR3 is CASSSMQGYEQFF. CDR3 DNA (partial): TGTGCCAGCAGCTCGATGCAGGGCTATGAG.

This clone was observed a few times. The missing CDR3 end, 3 residues past where the read stops, is filled in from the germline J gene. The chain is built from TRBV2 and TRBJ1-5; 7 bases align to TRBD1. Per the germline V gene, CDR1 is SNHLY and CDR2 is FYNNEI. The length of the CDR3 is 15 residues. V was pared by 6 bases and J by 1 base, with 6 bases of the junction left unmatched. The CDR3 here is CASSPDRVSNQPQHF. The CDR3 bases that were read are TGTGCCAGCAGCCCCGACAGGGTAAGCAATCAGCCC.

By share, this clone counts as medium-sized. Sequencing ends 3 residues short of the CDR3 end; the germline J gene provides the rest. The J gene is TRBJ1-1, the V gene TRBV30; unclear D gene. Germline V lookup: CDR1 GTSNPN, CDR2 SVGIG (reference sequence). This CDR3 has 12 amino acids. The part of the CDR3 DNA that was read is TGTGCCTGGAGTGTCCCCCCCGCCAGA. The encoded protein is CAWSVPPAR. The CDR3 in full is CAWSVPPARAFF.

The sample holds many counts of this clone. The read falls 3 residues short of the CDR3 end, and the missing part is taken from the germline J gene. The V and J genes are TRBV15 and TRBJ2-4; D remains ambiguous. The CDR3 is 18 amino acids. The V end was cut by 3 bases, the J end by 0 bases, with 18 bases between. The germline V gene encodes CDR1 LNHNV and CDR2 YYDKDF (reference sequence). The CDR3 DNA, read in part, is TGTGCCACCAGCAGGGCTGCGGCGGTCAGCCTAGCCAAAAACATT. It translates to CATSRAAAVSLAKNI. Given in full, the CDR3 is CATSRAAAVSLAKNIQYF.

For this clone: The CDR3 end falls 3 residues outside the read, so it is completed with the germline J gene. This chain links TRBV30 with TRBJ1-2; D unclear. The CDR3 covers 17 residues. Germline-derived CDR1 and CDR2 are GTSNPN and SVGIG (reference sequence). CDR3 DNA, as far as it was read: TGTGCCTGGAGTGGTATGAGGACTAGCGGAAAGACCTACGAC. It yields the protein CAWSGMRTSGKTYD. Given in full, the CDR3 is CAWSGMRTSGKTYDYTF.

At least ten counts were recorded for this clone. The read stops 3 residues short of the end of the CDR3; the missing end is completed from the germline J gene. The chain links TRBV30 to TRBJ2-3; D perhaps matches TRBD2 (6 bases). The V end was cut by 2 bases, the J end by 1 base, with 10 bases between. Germline assignment: CDR1 GTSNPN and CDR2 SVGIG (reference sequence). The CDR3 loop spans 14 amino acids. The DNA read from the CDR3 is TGTGCCTGGAGTCAGGGAGGCGGCACAGATACG. It translates to CAWSQGGGTDT. The CDR3 in full is CAWSQGGGTDTQYF.